These 24 T cell receptor beta chains share one sample of origin, sequenced in a study of sequential checkpoint blockade in melanoma. The repertoire was sequenced with immunoSEQ multiplex PCR; TCRdb's copy has only in-frame clones and lacks some. This table holds roughly 11,000 clones, over 60% found once. Regarding treatment: randomized to nivolumab then ipilimumab (arm A) or the reverse (arm B). Sequenced material: CD8+ T cells sorted from blood (inferred from file names), taken from a patient given nivolumab and ipilimumab in sequence. Receptors originate from a human donor with melanoma.

The chain recombines TRBV9 with TRBJ2-1; 9 bases agree with TRBD1. Germline CDR1 and CDR2: SGDLS and YYNGEE. The CDR3 totals 16 residues. J was trimmed by 4 bases and V by 4 bases; bases with no gene match: 9. CDR3 loop: CASSQHRTGAYNEQFF. DNA for the CDR3: TGTGCCAGCAGCCAACATAGGACAGGGGCTTACAATGAGCAGTTCTTC.

As to this clone: The junction and the germline gene differ at one end; a read error may be behind it. The V call is TRBV27, the J call TRBJ2-1; D perhaps matches TRBD2 (5 bases). Germline V CDR1 and CDR2: MNHEY, SMNVEV (reference sequence). The CDR3 totals 14 residues. The CDR3 DNA reads TGTGCCAGCAGGAGCGGAATCTCCTCCAATGAGCAGTTCTTC. Its translation: CASRSGISSNEQFF.

This clone occurred once. This chain joins TRBV9 and TRBJ2-1; weak D call: TRBD1 (6 bases). The CDR3 loop spans 17 amino acids. Germline loops: CDR1 SGDLS, CDR2 YYNGEE. V shed 2 bases and J shed 0 bases, with 15 bases lying between them. The CDR3 is CASSVQGTASSYNEQFF. Here the CDR3 DNA reads TGTGCCAGCAGCGTCCAGGGGACCGCAAGCTCCTACAATGAGCAGTTCTTC. Using reference TRBV9 and TRBJ2-1 for the parts outside the CDR3, the full variable domain is DSGVTQTPKHLITATGQRVTLRCSPRSGDLSVYWYQQSLDQGLQFLIQYYNGEERAKGNILERFSAQQFPDLHSELNLSSLELGDSALYFCASSVQGTASSYNEQFFGPGTRLTVL.

This rearrangement joins TRBV5-4 to TRBJ2-7, with D perhaps TRBD1 (5 bases). In germline, CDR1 is SGHNT, CDR2 YYREEE (reference sequence). CDR3 size: 12 residues. Between the trimmed V and J ends, which lost 4 bases and 7 bases, there was a span of 12 bases. DNA of the CDR3: TGTGCCAGCAGCGCAGGGTTTGGAGAGCAGTACTTC. Translated, it gives CASSAGFGEQYF.

The chain carries TRBV7-9 and TRBJ2-1; maybe TRBD2 (6 bases). The CDR3 loop spans 16 amino acids. Germline CDR1 and CDR2: SEHNR and FQNEAQ (reference sequence). V was trimmed by 3 bases and J by 8 bases, leaving 20 bases between them. CDR3 sequence (DNA): TGTGCCAGCAGCTTGGGTTCCCGATCAGCGGGCCATGAGCAGTTCTTC. Protein product: CASSLGSRSAGHEQFF.

This clone turned up a few times. This chain connects TRBV7-6 to TRBJ1-3; D is ambiguous. The CDR3 runs to 12 residues. With 5 bases removed from V and 6 bases from J, the gap between germline ends came to 8 bases. The V gene's germline CDR1 is SGHVS and CDR2 FNYEAQ. CDR3 DNA: TGTGCCAGCAGCGATAGCGTAAACACCATATATTTT. This gives the protein CASSDSVNTIYF.

This chain links TRBV7-9 with TRBJ2-1; TRBD2 might be the D (5 bases). The CDR3 totals 14 residues. Germline V gene data show CDR1 as SEHNR and CDR2 as FQNEAQ (reference sequence). V was clipped by 0 bases and J by 5 bases, with 8 bases between them. Written as DNA, the CDR3 is TGTGCCAGCAGCTTAGCGTGGCGGGACAATGAGCAGTTCTTC. Protein sequence: CASSLAWRDNEQFF.

This clone occurred a few times. The rearrangement joins TRBV2 to TRBJ1-6; D is uncertain. Germline V lookup: CDR1 SNHLY, CDR2 FYNNEI. Trimming left V 4 bases short and J 6 bases short, with 7 bases between. The CDR3 covers 13 residues. This CDR3 is CASSGFGNSPLHF. CDR3 sequence (DNA): TGTGCCAGCAGTGGGTTCGGTAATTCACCCCTCCACTTT.

This rearrangement joins TRBV7-2 to TRBJ2-5; D not certain. The J call may be wrong; the DNA end is better matched by TRBJ2-7. Per germline, CDR1 SGHTA and CDR2 FQGNSA. The CDR3 covers 11 residues. In DNA, the CDR3 is TGTGCCAGCAGCATTAACTACGAGCAGTACTTC. Protein product: CASSINYEQYF.

The CDR3 region is CASSTTSGRSHEQYF. The CDR3 bases are TGTGCCAGCAGTACCACTAGCGGGAGATCCCACGAGCAGTACTTC. The chain is built from TRBV6-1 and TRBJ2-7; 11 nucleotides line up with TRBD2. The germline gives CDR1 MNHNS, CDR2 SASEGT. J was trimmed by 5 bases and V by 5 bases; bases with no gene match: 8. The length of the CDR3 is 15 residues.

The chain links TRBV29-1 to TRBJ2-2, with TRBD1 matching over 9 bases. Germline CDR1 is SQVTM and CDR2 is ANQGSEA. J was trimmed by 5 bases and V by 6 bases; bases with no gene match: 4. The CDR3 consists of 13 residues. The CDR3, as DNA: TGCAGCGTCGATGGGACAGGGACCGGGGAGCTGTTTTTT. This translates into CSVDGTGTGELFF.

The chain is built from TRBV7-9 and TRBJ2-1; 9 nucleotides line up with TRBD2. The CDR3 contains 16 residues. Germline CDR1 SEHNR, CDR2 FQNEAQ (reference sequence). The J segment lost 6 bases and the V segment lost 1 base, leaving 7 bases of the junction unmatched. As DNA, the CDR3 is TGTGCCAGCAGCTTAGTGGGCGGGAGGGTCGCCAATGAGCAGTTCTTC. It is translated as CASSLVGGRVANEQFF.

This clone appeared a few times. Its ends do not fully match the called genes, so a read error is possible. CDR3 residues: CASSLVLDTVGEQYF. CDR3 DNA sequence: TGTGCCAGCAGCTTAGTTCTGGACACCGTAGGGGAGCAGTACTTC. This sequence joins TRBV5-3 and TRBJ2-7; D perhaps matches TRBD1 (5 bases). TRBV5-3 is an open reading frame, and its role is uncertain. This CDR3 has 15 amino acids.

The rearrangement links TRBV27 to TRBJ2-2; D is unresolved. The CDR3 is 13 amino acids. Germline assignment: CDR1 MNHEY and CDR2 SMNVEV (reference sequence). V was pared by 4 bases and J by 1 base, with 4 bases between. The CDR3: CASSSRNTGELFF. Written as DNA, the CDR3 is TGTGCCAGCAGTTCTAGGAACACCGGGGAGCTGTTTTTT.

The gene calls are TRBV9 and TRBJ2-7, with D possibly matching TRBD1 (6 bases). The CDR3 length is 12 residues. Germline V gene data show CDR1 as SGDLS and CDR2 as YYNGEE. Trimming took 3 bases from V and 10 from J, leaving 14 bases between them. The CDR3 nucleotides are TGTGCCAGCAGCGCTGAAGGACAGCTTCAGTACTTC. It is translated as CASSAEGQLQYF.

The chain carries TRBV6-5 and TRBJ1-2, with 7 bases identical to TRBD1. The germline V gene has CDR1 MNHEY and CDR2 SVGAGI. The CDR3 runs to 13 residues. Trimming at V came to 5 bases and at J to 0 bases, leaving 0 bases not matched to a gene. CDR3 sequence (DNA): TGTGCCAGCAGTGGGACAGCTAACTATGGCTACACCTTC. As protein: CASSGTANYGYTF.

V gene TRBV7-8 combines with J gene TRBJ2-1; D is ambiguous. Trimming removed 2 bases from V and 0 bases from J, with 5 bases in between. The CDR3 has 14 amino acids. Germline V gives CDR1 SGHVS, CDR2 FQNEAQ. CDR3 sequence reads: CASSLLGSYNEQFF. CDR3 nucleotides: TGTGCCAGCAGCTTACTAGGCTCCTACAATGAGCAGTTCTTC.

The chain has TRBV29-1 and TRBJ2-7, with D tentatively TRBD1 (6 bases). Germline CDR1 reads SQVTM; CDR2 reads ANQGSEA. V gave up 6 bases and J gave up 2 bases, with 17 bases separating them. There are 14 residues in the CDR3. CDR3 sequence: CSVRFLDRTYEQYF. The CDR3 coding sequence is TGCAGCGTGCGTTTTTTGGACAGAACCTACGAGCAGTACTTC.

The rearrangement links TRBV5-4 to TRBJ2-7; 14 bases line up with TRBD2. V lost 3 bases, J lost 2 bases, and 1 base stayed unmatched. Per the germline V gene, CDR1 is SGHNT and CDR2 is YYREEE (reference sequence). This CDR3 has 15 amino acids. The CDR3 spells CASSSTSGRAYEQYF. CDR3 nucleotide sequence: TGTGCCAGCAGCTCGACTAGCGGGAGGGCCTACGAGCAGTACTTC.

This clone was counted between two and nine times. This rearrangement joins TRBV6-5 to TRBJ2-3; D remains ambiguous. Germline V gene sequence: CDR1 MNHEY, CDR2 SVGAGI. Between the trimmed V and J ends, which lost 4 bases and 0 bases, there was a span of 5 bases. The CDR3 runs 13 residues. The CDR3 sequence is CASSLQSTDTQYF. The CDR3 DNA sequence: TGTGCCAGCAGTTTACAGAGCACAGATACGCAGTATTTT.

The CDR3 DNA sequence: TGTGCCAGCAGTCCCATGACAGGGGTTAGGTTCCTCGGTGGCTACACCTTC. It yields the protein CASSPMTGVRFLGGYTF. This sequence joins TRBV28 and TRBJ1-2, with TRBD1 matching over 8 bases. The germline V gene has CDR1 MDHEN and CDR2 SYDVKM. J lost 7 bases, V lost 5 bases, and 18 bases had no gene match. The CDR3 runs to 17 residues.

V gene TRBV5-1 combines with J gene TRBJ2-1, with 7 bases identical to TRBD1. Trimming removed 2 bases from V and 0 bases from J; junction bases left unmatched: 14. Germline assignment: CDR1 SGHRS and CDR2 YFSETQ. The CDR3 spans 19 residues. DNA for the CDR3: TGCGCCAGCAGCTTCTTCCCGGGACAGCAAACCGACTCCTACAATGAGCAGTTCTTC. Its protein is CASSFFPGQQTDSYNEQFF.

This rearrangement joins TRBV6-5 to TRBJ2-2; TRBD2 aligns across 9 bases. Trimming removed 8 bases from V and 5 bases from J; junction bases left unmatched: 9. The germline V gene encodes CDR1 MNHEY and CDR2 SVGAGI. This CDR3 contains 15 residues. CDR3 bases: TGTGCCAGCCGCTTTAGCGGGAGAGGAACCGGGGAGCTGTTTTTT. Protein: CASRFSGRGTGELFF.

This chain uses TRBV27 with TRBJ2-3; 10 nucleotides match TRBD2. This CDR3 comprises 17 residues. The V segment lost 6 bases and the J segment 4 bases; nucleotides outside the gene matches: 13. Germline lookup yields CDR1 MNHEY and CDR2 SMNVEV (reference sequence). The chain's CDR3 is CASRGAQAGGLADTQYF. For the CDR3, the DNA is TGTGCCAGCAGAGGGGCACAAGCGGGAGGGCTCGCAGATACGCAGTATTTT.